A selection of T cell receptor beta chains follows, all from one sample in a study of blood T cells in healthy people across ages. TCRdb re-called the 5' RACE reads with MiXCR, one entry per CDR3 protein. The sample contains about 1.7 million distinct CDR3 sequences, roughly 28% of which appear only once. The sample comprised blood. These receptors were collected from a woman in her thirties in good health. The CDR3 runs from the conserved cysteine through the conserved F or W. The order of the fields is J gene, D gene, V gene, clone size, CDR3 length, CDR3 DNA, CDR3 protein. A D gene is named only where the DNA matches it firmly. Clone size is not always given. Where it is, it says once, few, many or a class for expanded clones.

TRBJ2-7 | NA | TRBV3-1 | NA | 15 | TGTGCCAGCAGCCAGGGCCAGTCCGGCTCCTACGAGCAGTACTTC | CASSQGQSGSYEQYF
TRBJ2-7 | TRBD2 | TRBV12-5 | NA | 15 | TGTGCTAGTGGTTTAGCGGGGGGCTGGCCCTACGAGCAGTACTTC | CASGLAGGWPYEQYF
TRBJ2-3 | TRBD2 | TRBV2 | NA | 14 | TGTGCCAGCAGTGAAGAGGCTAGCGGAGGGAGACCGTATTTT | CASSEEASGGRPYF
TRBJ2-2 | NA | TRBV7-3 | NA | 16 | TGTGCCAGCAGCTTATCGAGTGTAGTTAACACCGGGGAGCTGTTTTTT | CASSLSSVVNTGELFF
TRBJ2-7 | NA | TRBV4-1 | many | 19 | TGCGCCAGCAGCCACGCACCCTGGGGAATCAGGGGCCCCCGGAACGAGCAGTACTTC | CASSHAPWGIRGPRNEQYF
TRBJ2-1 | TRBD2 | TRBV20-1 | few | 12 | TGCAGTGCCGCCGGGACTAGCGATGAGCAGTTCTTC | CSAAGTSDEQFF
TRBJ1-5 | NA | TRBV2 | NA | 14 | TGTGCCAGCGGTGGGGAGGCAGGTTATCAGCCCCAGCATTTT | CASGGEAGYQPQHF
TRBJ1-5 | TRBD1 | TRBV20-1 | few | 13 | TGCAGTGCTAAGACAGGGATAGGTCAGCCCCAGCATTTT | CSAKTGIGQPQHF
TRBJ1-1 | NA | TRBV3-1 | few | 12 | TGTGCCAGCATCGGACAGAACACTGAAGCTTTCTTT | CASIGQNTEAFF
TRBJ2-3 | TRBD2 | TRBV5-1 | few | 18 | TGCGCCAGCAGGGGGCTAGCGGGAGGGCCAGGGTCCACAGATACGCAGTATTTT | CASRGLAGGPGSTDTQYF
TRBJ2-1 | TRBD1 | TRBV5-1 | NA | 13 | TGCGCCAGCACCCCGACAGGGTACAATGAGCAGTTCTTC | CASTPTGYNEQFF
TRBJ1-1 | TRBD1 | TRBV28 | NA | 13 | TGTGCCACGGGAGGGGGCAGTTTCGCTGAAGCTTTCTTT | CATGGGSFAEAFF
TRBJ1-2 | NA | TRBV28 | NA | 13 | TGTGCCAGCAGTTTAGTTTCCGCCTATGGCTACACCTTC | CASSLVSAYGYTF
TRBJ2-2 | NA | TRBV7-6 | few | 16 | TGTGCCAGCAGCTTACTCCGGGGGAAGAACACCGGGGAGCTGTTTTTT | CASSLLRGKNTGELFF
TRBJ2-5 | NA | TRBV5-1 | NA | 14 | TGCGCCAGCAGGCAGGGGGGCCCTCAAGAGACCCAGTACTTC | CASRQGGPQETQYF
TRBJ2-7 | TRBD1 | TRBV20-1 | many | 12 | TGCAGTGCTAGGGGGGACAGCTACGAGCAGTACTTC | CSARGDSYEQYF
TRBJ2-7 | NA | TRBV11-2 | NA | 20 | TGTGCCAGCAGCTTGGGATTTCGGGGCAGGGGAAGAAGGAGCTCCTACGAGCAGTACTTC | CASSLGFRGRGRRSSYEQYF
TRBJ2-1 | TRBD2 | TRBV29-1 | NA | 14 | TGTAGCGGCTTTAGCGGGAGGGGGGTCAATGAGCAGTTCTTC | CSGFSGRGVNEQFF
TRBJ2-5 | TRBD2 | TRBV20-1 | NA | 15 | TGCAGTGCTAGCGGGAGGGGGGATCTCGAAGAGACCCAGTACTTC | CSASGRGDLEETQYF
TRBJ2-1 | NA | TRBV28 | NA | 17 | TGTGCCAGCAGTCCCCAGGGGCGGGGAGGCTCCTACAATGAGCAGTTCTTC | CASSPQGRGGSYNEQFF
TRBJ2-4 | TRBD2 | TRBV12-3/TRBV12-4 | NA | 17 | TGTGCCAACAGTTTCGGGAACTTAGCGGGAGTAGAGAATGAGCAGTACTTC | CANSFGNLAGVENEQYF
TRBJ2-4 | NA | TRBV18 | NA | 15 | TGTGCCAGCTCACCACTCCCCGATAACAAAAACATTCAGTACTTC | CASSPLPDNKNIQYF
TRBJ2-1 | TRBD2 | TRBV20-1 | NA | 13 | TGCAGTCGGGGGGACTTCGCAAACAATGAGCAGTTCTTC | CSRGDFANNEQFF
TRBJ2-3 | TRBD2 | TRBV28 | few | 15 | TGTGCCAGCACGACGACTAGCGGGTTCACAGATACGCAGTATTTT | CASTTTSGFTDTQYF
TRBJ2-1 | TRBD2 | TRBV27 | NA | 21 | TGTGCCAGCAGTTTTCTCTCCACCATGACTAGCGGGAGTGGGCTGAGCAATGAGCAGTTCTTC | CASSFLSTMTSGSGLSNEQFF
TRBJ2-1 | NA | TRBV5-5 | many | 15 | TGTGCCAGCAGCCGCCTGGAAGTCTCCTACAATGAGCAGTTCTTC | CASSRLEVSYNEQFF
TRBJ1-5 | NA | TRBV12-3/TRBV12-4 | NA | 14 | TGTGCCAGCAGTTCTGGCGACAGGACTCAGCCCCAGCATTTT | CASSSGDRTQPQHF
TRBJ2-1 | NA | TRBV3-1 | few | 13 | TGTGCCAGCAGCCAAGACGTGCGCGGGGAGCAGTTCTTC | CASSQDVRGEQFF
TRBJ2-4 | NA | TRBV4-3 | few | 14 | TGCGCCAGCAGCCAGGACGGGCCCATTGGCATTCAGTACTTC | CASSQDGPIGIQYF
TRBJ2-3 | NA | TRBV11-2 | NA | 13 | TGTGCCAGCACCTCGTACTTGGTGGATACGCAGTATTTT | CASTSYLVDTQYF
TRBJ2-5 | TRBD2 | TRBV7-4 | many | 17 | TGTGCCAGCAGCTTAGTCTCATTAGCGGGAGGGCAAGAGACCCAGTACTTC | CASSLVSLAGGQETQYF
TRBJ2-1 | NA | TRBV3-1 | NA | 16 | TGTGCCAGCAGCCAAGATCTCAGGGGCTCCTACAATGAGCAGTTCTTC | CASSQDLRGSYNEQFF
TRBJ2-1 | TRBD2 | TRBV14 | NA | 15 | TGTGCCAGCAGCGTCATTAGCGGGAGTTACAATGAGCAGTTCTTC | CASSVISGSYNEQFF
TRBJ1-2 | NA | TRBV20-1 | few | 13 | TGCAGTGCTCGCCAGGGGTCCGAAAGTAGCTACACCTTC | CSARQGSESSYTF
TRBJ1-1 | NA | TRBV10-3 | few | 12 | TGTGCCATCAGTGAGGTCAGGGTTGAAGCTTTCTTT | CAISEVRVEAFF
TRBJ1-5 | TRBD1 | TRBV12-3/TRBV12-4 | NA | 14 | TGTGCCAGCGGCCGGGACAGATGGAATCAGCCCCAGCATTTT | CASGRDRWNQPQHF
TRBJ2-7 | NA | TRBV3-1 | NA | 13 | TGTGCCAGCAGCCCATCGGCGGGGGCCGAGCAGTACTTC | CASSPSAGAEQYF
TRBJ1-1 | NA | TRBV6-5 | NA | 14 | TGTGCCAGCAGCTTTCTGAAGGCGAACACTGAAGCTTTCTTT | CASSFLKANTEAFF
TRBJ2-4 | TRBD2 | TRBV18 | NA | 16 | TGTGCCAGCTCACCAAGGGCTAGCGGCTCCTACAATGAGCAGTACTTC | CASSPRASGSYNEQYF
TRBJ2-7 | NA | TRBV5-1 | NA | 15 | TGCGCCAGCAGCTTGACTCCCGGCAGAATCTACGAGCAGTACTTC | CASSLTPGRIYEQYF
TRBJ2-4 | NA | TRBV9 | NA | 13 | TGTGCCAGCAGCGTAGGGCAGCCTCAAGGGCAGTACTTC | CASSVGQPQGQYF
TRBJ2-7 | TRBD2 | TRBV20-1 | NA | 14 | TGCAGTGCTAGGGCGGGACTATTGCTCTACGAGCAGTACTTC | CSARAGLLLYEQYF
TRBJ1-5 | NA | TRBV12-3/TRBV12-4 | few | 15 | TGTGCCAGCAGCTTAGAGGCGGCGTTGGGGCAGCCCCAGCATTTT | CASSLEAALGQPQHF
TRBJ2-1 | NA | TRBV3-1 | NA | 13 | TGTGCCAGCAGCCAAGTGCAGCGCAATGAGCAGTTCTTC | CASSQVQRNEQFF
TRBJ1-1 | NA | TRBV6-2/TRBV6-3 | NA | 14 | TGTGCCAGCAGTTACTTGGACTTTCCGGTTGAAGCTTTCTTT | CASSYLDFPVEAFF
TRBJ2-2 | TRBD2 | TRBV6-1 | few | 15 | TGTGCCAGCAGGAGGGGACTAGCGGGAGACGGGGAGCTGTTTTTT | CASRRGLAGDGELFF
TRBJ2-7 | TRBD1 | TRBV25-1 | NA | 15 | TGTGCCAGCAGTGCACCCCCGGGACAGGCTGAAGAGCAGTACTTC | CASSAPPGQAEEQYF
TRBJ2-3 | NA | TRBV29-1 | few | 13 | TGCAGCGTAAAGGGGAGAAACACAGATACGCAGTATTTT | CSVKGRNTDTQYF
TRBJ2-3 | TRBD2 | TRBV18 | once | 17 | TGTGCCAGCTCACCCAGGACTAGCGGGCTAAGGACAGATACGCAGTATTTT | CASSPRTSGLRTDTQYF
TRBJ2-5 | TRBD2 | TRBV5-1 | NA | 14 | TGCGCCAGCACCGCTAGCGGGGGGTTACAGACCCAGTACTTC | CASTASGGLQTQYF
TRBJ2-1 | TRBD2 | TRBV5-1 | many | 15 | TGTGCCAGCAGTTGGACTAGCGGGGGCGGGAATGAGCAGTTCTTC | CASSWTSGGGNEQFF
TRBJ2-7 | TRBD2 | TRBV28 | NA | 17 | TGTGCCAGCAGTTTCGTGGCTACTAGCGGGAAATTCTACGAGCAGTACTTC | CASSFVATSGKFYEQYF